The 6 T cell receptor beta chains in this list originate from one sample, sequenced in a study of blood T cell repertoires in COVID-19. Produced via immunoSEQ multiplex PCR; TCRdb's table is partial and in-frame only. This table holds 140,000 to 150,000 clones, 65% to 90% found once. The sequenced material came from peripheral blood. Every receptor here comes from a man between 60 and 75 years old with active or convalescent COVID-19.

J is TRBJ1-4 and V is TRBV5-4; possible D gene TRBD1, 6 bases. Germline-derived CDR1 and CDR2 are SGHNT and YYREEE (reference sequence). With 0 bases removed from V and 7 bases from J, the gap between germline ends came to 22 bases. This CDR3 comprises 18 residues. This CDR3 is CASSLGLQGSIDSEKLFF. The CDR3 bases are TGTGCCAGCAGCTTGGGCCTACAGGGAAGCATAGACAGTGAAAAACTGTTTTTT.

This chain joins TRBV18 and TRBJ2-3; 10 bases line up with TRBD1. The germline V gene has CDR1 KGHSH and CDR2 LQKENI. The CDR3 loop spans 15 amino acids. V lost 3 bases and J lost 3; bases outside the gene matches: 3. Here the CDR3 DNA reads TGTGCCAGCTCACCGGGGACAGGGGTAACAGATACGCAGTATTTT. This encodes CASSPGTGVTDTQYF.

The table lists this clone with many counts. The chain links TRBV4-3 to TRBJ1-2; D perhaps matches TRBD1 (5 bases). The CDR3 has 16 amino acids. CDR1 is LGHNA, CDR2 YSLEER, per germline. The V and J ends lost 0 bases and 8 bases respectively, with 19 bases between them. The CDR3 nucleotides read TGCGCCAGCAGCCAAGATGGAGCAGGGCCGACTCGGGGCTACACCTTC. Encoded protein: CASSQDGAGPTRGYTF.

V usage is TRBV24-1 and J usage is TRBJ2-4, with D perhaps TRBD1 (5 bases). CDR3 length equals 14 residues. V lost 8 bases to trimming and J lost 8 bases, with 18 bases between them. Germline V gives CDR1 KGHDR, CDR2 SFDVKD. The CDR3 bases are TGTGCCACCACCCTAGTGGGGCAAGGAGACATTCAGTACTTC. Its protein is CATTLVGQGDIQYF.

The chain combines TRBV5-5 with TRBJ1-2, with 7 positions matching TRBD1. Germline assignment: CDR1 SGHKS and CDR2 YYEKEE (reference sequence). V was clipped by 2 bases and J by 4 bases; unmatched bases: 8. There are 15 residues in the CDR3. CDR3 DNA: TGTGCCAGCAGCTTAACGGACAGGCAGTCCTATGGCTACACCTTC. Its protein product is CASSLTDRQSYGYTF.

As DNA, the CDR3 is TGCGCCAGCAGCGAGACAAACAGGGTATCTGGCTACACCTTC. It encodes CASSETNRVSGYTF. The rearrangement links TRBV5-1 to TRBJ1-2, with D tentatively TRBD1 (6 bases). There are 14 residues in the CDR3. The V and J ends lost 4 bases and 7 bases respectively, with 17 bases between them. Germline loops: CDR1 SGHRS, CDR2 YFSETQ.